This section outlines one T cell receptor beta chain sequence together with its context. Antigen specificity is unknown. This sample is drawn from a study of T cell responses to AZD1222 COVID-19 vaccine. Study-level results: Increased Spike-specific TCR breadth and depth were observed after two AZD1222 doses.

Data came from immunoSEQ multiplex PCR; TCRdb stores just in-frame clones and leaves some out. This sample has around 120,000 clones, with approximately 90% found just once. This TCR derives from an adult who received the AZD1222 COVID-19 vaccine. Material: peripheral blood, obtained 28 days after the second AZD1222 dose.

CDR3 in amino acids: CASSLDLVRVNTEAFF. The CDR3 bases are TGTGCCAGCAGCTTAGATCTGGTCAGGGTGAACACTGAAGCTTTCTTT. V usage is TRBV11-2 and J usage is TRBJ1-1, with a tentative D call TRBD1 (5 bases). Germline V gene sequence: CDR1 SGHAT, CDR2 FQNNGV. The CDR3 totals 16 residues. V was trimmed by 0 bases and J by 0 bases, leaving 11 bases between them. Supplemented by reference TRBV11-2 and TRBJ1-1, the full variable domain reads EAGVAQSPRYKIIEKRQSVAFWCNPISGHATLYWYQQILGQGPKLLIQFQNNGVVDDSQLPKDRFSAERLKGVDSTLKIQPAKLEDSAVYLCASSLDLVRVNTEAFFGQGTRLTVV.